The 11 T cell receptor beta chains presented below share a single source sample, sequenced in a study of shared clonotypes between healthy human individuals. Profiled with immunoSEQ multiplex PCR; TCRdb holds only in-frame clones, not every one. The sample has 2 million to 3 million clones, 90% to 95% seen once; the top ten hold 0.36%. The sample taken for sequencing was naive CD4+ T cells from PBMCs. The subset denotes: CD45RA+ positively selected. These TCRs come from a man aged 18 to 30 in good health. Some clones in this sample may be carry-over from other donors' samples.

The chain links TRBV10-2 to TRBJ2-3; D possibly corresponds to TRBD1 (6 bases). The CDR3 has 14 amino acids. Germline CDR1 reads WSHSY; CDR2 reads SAAADI. The germline V and J ends were trimmed by 6 bases and 3 bases, with 13 bases remaining between them. Here the CDR3 reads CASSPLTGTDTQYF. CDR3 DNA sequence: TGCGCCAGCAGCCCACTTACAGGGACAGATACGCAGTATTTT.

V is TRBV6-6 and J is TRBJ1-2; D perhaps matches TRBD1 (5 bases). Germline CDR1 MNHNY, CDR2 SVGAGI (reference sequence). The CDR3 consists of 14 residues. Trimming stripped 5 bases from V and 0 bases from J, with 10 bases between. The CDR3 DNA is TGTGCCAGCAGTGGAGACAGATCTAACTATGGCTACACCTTC. Residues: CASSGDRSNYGYTF.

The chain couples TRBV28 to TRBJ2-7, with 7 bases lining up with TRBD1. CDR1 is MDHEN, CDR2 SYDVKM, per germline. V was clipped by 6 bases and J by 0 bases; unmatched bases: 8. This CDR3 contains 15 residues. This chain's CDR3 is CASSLPTGISYEQYF. In DNA, the CDR3 is TGTGCCAGCAGCCTGCCGACAGGGATCTCCTACGAGCAGTACTTC.

The chain joins TRBV5-6 to TRBJ2-3; D remains unclear. Trimming pared 4 bases from V and 2 bases from J, leaving 17 bases between. This CDR3 comprises 16 residues. Germline assignment: CDR1 SGHDT and CDR2 YYEEEE. CDR3 sequence reads: CASSPFLTPYTDTQYF. Here the CDR3 DNA reads TGTGCCAGCAGCCCCTTTCTGACCCCCTACACAGATACGCAGTATTTT.

Concerning this clone itself: The same CDR3 can be traced to other DNA sequences in this sample. The gene calls are TRBV7-2 and TRBJ2-1; 10 nucleotides match TRBD2. Germline assignment: CDR1 SGHTA and CDR2 FQGNSA. V was pared by 1 base and J by 4 bases, with 1 base of the junction left unmatched. The CDR3 runs 15 residues. The CDR3 reads CASSLEAGGYNEQFF. CDR3 nucleotides: TGTGCCAGCAGCTTAGAAGCGGGAGGGTACAATGAGCAGTTCTTC. The variable domain in full, with the rest retrieved from reference TRBV7-2 and TRBJ2-1, is GAGVSQSPSNKVTEKGKDVELRCDPISGHTALYWYRQSLGQGLEFLIYFQGNSAPDKSGLPSDRFSAERTGGSVSTLTIQRTQQEDSAVYLCASSLEAGGYNEQFFGPGTRLTVL.

The chain recombines TRBV5-1 with TRBJ1-1; the D is unclear. CDR3 length equals 12 residues. Trimming stripped 2 bases from V and 9 bases from J, with 11 bases between. Germline CDR1 is SGHRS and CDR2 is YFSETQ. Here the CDR3 DNA reads TGCGCCAGCAGCTTTGACGGGAGACAAGCTTTCTTT. Translated: CASSFDGRQAFF. Drawing the rest from reference TRBV5-1 and TRBJ1-1, the complete variable domain is KAGVTQTPRYLIKTRGQQVTLSCSPISGHRSVSWYQQTPGQGLQFLFEYFSETQRNKGNFPGRFSGRQFSNSRSEMNVSTLELGDSALYLCASSFDGRQAFFGQGTRLTVV.

The CDR3 DNA is TGCGCCAGCAGCCCAACGGGGCCCCCCAATGAGCAGTTCTTC. Its translation: CASSPTGPPNEQFF. The V gene is TRBV5-1, the J gene TRBJ2-1; D possibly uses TRBD1 or TRBD2 (5 bases each). Germline CDR1 reads SGHRS; CDR2 reads YFSETQ. The CDR3 runs 14 residues. The V end lost 4 bases, the J end lost 6 bases, and 14 bases lay between the germline ends.

This chain links TRBV28 with TRBJ2-6; 7 nucleotides match TRBD1. CDR1 is MDHEN and CDR2 is SYDVKM in the germline V gene. The CDR3 has 17 residues. V was pared by 9 bases and J by 4 bases, with 15 bases of the junction left unmatched. This CDR3 is CARSRDSPSPGANVLTF. The CDR3 bases are TGTGCCAGGTCCCGGGACAGCCCCTCTCCGGGGGCCAACGTCCTGACTTTC.

For this clone: Other DNA sequences within the sample encode an identical CDR3. The chain couples TRBV5-4 to TRBJ2-7; 10 bases agree with TRBD1. CDR3 length equals 14 residues. From germline, CDR1 is SGHNT and CDR2 YYREEE (reference sequence). J lost 5 bases, V lost 4 bases, and 6 bases had no gene match. The CDR3 sequence is CASSLGQGLDEQYF. CDR3 DNA sequence: TGTGCCAGCAGCCTGGGACAGGGGCTGGACGAGCAGTACTTC.

The rearrangement joins TRBV7-9 to TRBJ1-1; the D gene is possibly TRBD1 (5 bases). Trimming stripped 1 base from V and 1 base from J, with 13 bases between. Germline V gene lookup returns CDR1 SEHNR and CDR2 FQNEAQ (reference sequence). CDR3 size: 16 residues. CDR3 sequence: CASSLVQGAPNTEAFF. Written as DNA, the CDR3 is TGTGCCAGCAGCTTAGTCCAGGGAGCTCCGAACACTGAAGCTTTCTTT. Combining the CDR3 with reference TRBV7-9 and TRBJ1-1 gives the whole variable domain DTGVSQNPRHKITKRGQNVTFRCDPISEHNRLYWYRQTLGQGPEFLTYFQNEAQLEKSRLLSDRFSAERPKGSFSTLEIQRTEQGDSAMYLCASSLVQGAPNTEAFFGQGTRLTVV.

The chain is built from TRBV5-4 and TRBJ2-7, with TRBD2 matching 11 bases. Germline CDR1 and CDR2: SGHNT and YYREEE (reference sequence). This CDR3 has 13 residues. The trim removed 4 bases at V and 8 bases at J, leaving 5 bases unmatched. The CDR3 here is CASSPGLAGKQYF. The CDR3 DNA reads TGTGCCAGCAGCCCCGGACTAGCGGGCAAGCAGTACTTC.